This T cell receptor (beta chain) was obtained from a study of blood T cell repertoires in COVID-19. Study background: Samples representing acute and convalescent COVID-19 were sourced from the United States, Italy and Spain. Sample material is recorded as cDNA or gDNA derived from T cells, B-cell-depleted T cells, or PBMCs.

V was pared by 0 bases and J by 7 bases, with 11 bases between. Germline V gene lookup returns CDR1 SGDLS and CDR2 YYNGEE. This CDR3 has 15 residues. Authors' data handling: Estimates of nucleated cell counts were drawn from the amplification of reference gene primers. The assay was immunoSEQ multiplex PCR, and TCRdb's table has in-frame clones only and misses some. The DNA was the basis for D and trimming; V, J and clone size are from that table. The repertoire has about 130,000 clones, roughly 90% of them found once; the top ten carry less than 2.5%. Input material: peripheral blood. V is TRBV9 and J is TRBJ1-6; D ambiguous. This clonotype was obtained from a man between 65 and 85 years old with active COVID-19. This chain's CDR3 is CASSVVPGGNSPLHF. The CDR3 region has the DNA TGTGCCAGCAGCGTAGTTCCAGGAGGAAATTCACCCCTCCACTTT. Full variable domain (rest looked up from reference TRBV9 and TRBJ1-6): DSGVTQTPKHLITATGQRVTLRCSPRSGDLSVYWYQQSLDQGLQFLIQYYNGEERAKGNILERFSAQQFPDLHSELNLSSLELGDSALYFCASSVVPGGNSPLHFGNGTRLTVT.